This T cell receptor beta chain derives from a study of cytomegalovirus exposure and HLA in healthy donors. Findings and caveats of the study: Solely CMV serostatus was available to characterize immune exposure.

On this clone: Antigen unknown.

PCR involved 60 Vbeta and 13 Jbeta primers. Profiling relied on immunoSEQ multiplex PCR, and the TCRdb table lists in-frame clones only, not all of them. The data show about 160,000 clones, with around 90% seen just once and about 0.85% held by the top ten. Sequencing was carried out using PBMCs. The receptor was derived from a woman aged 30 to 39 in good health and CMV-seronegative.

The CDR3 loop is CASTGRGLLRDSPLHF. The CDR3 DNA reads as TGCGCCAGCACTGGGCGGGGGCTACTGCGAGATTCACCCCTCCACTTT. This chain uses TRBV10-1 with TRBJ1-6; D is perhaps TRBD1 (6 bases). Trimming pared 7 bases from V and 8 bases from J, leaving 21 bases between. The CDR3 runs to 16 residues. Germline V lookup: CDR1 WNHNN, CDR2 SYGVQD (reference sequence).